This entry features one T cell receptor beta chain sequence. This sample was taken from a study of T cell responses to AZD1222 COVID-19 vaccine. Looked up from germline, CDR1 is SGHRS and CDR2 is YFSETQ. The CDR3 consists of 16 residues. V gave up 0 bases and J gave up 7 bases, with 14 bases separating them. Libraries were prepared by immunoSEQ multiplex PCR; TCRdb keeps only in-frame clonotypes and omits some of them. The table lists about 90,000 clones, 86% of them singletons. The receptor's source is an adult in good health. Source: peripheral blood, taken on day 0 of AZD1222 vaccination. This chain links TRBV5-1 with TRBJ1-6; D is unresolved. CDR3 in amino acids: CASSLALDLGNSPLHF. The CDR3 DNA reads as TGCGCCAGCAGCTTGGCCCTGGACTTAGGGAATTCACCCCTCCACTTT.